This TCR beta chain was recovered during a study of vaccination and CD4 T cells after COVID-19. Germline assignment: CDR1 SGHTA and CDR2 FQGNSA. The ends lost 5 bases at V and 4 bases at J; junction bases unmatched: 7. The CDR3 sequence is 15 residues long. Concerning this clonotype itself: Its antigen is unidentified.

Treatment given: approximately 9-day PBMC culture with coronavirus spike peptide pools or control peptides (ViraFEST assay). Unexposed donor CD4+ T cells predated the COVID-19 pandemic, collected 2011-2018. CD4+ T cells that had been cultured provided DNA sequenced with the Oncomine TCR Beta short-read assay. Each CDR3 protein gets one entry after TCRdb re-called the PCR reads with MiXCR. The profile shows around 8,000 distinct CDR3 sequences, approximately 39% of them singletons. The V call is TRBV7-2, the J call TRBJ1-4; 7 bases are a match to TRBD1. The material sequenced was CD4+ T cells from blood, cultured in vitro. This TCR came from a human donor in good health. The CDR3 DNA reads TGTGCCAGCAGCGCAAGGGGGCCCAATAATGAAAAACTGTTTTTT. Its protein is CASSARGPNNEKLFF.